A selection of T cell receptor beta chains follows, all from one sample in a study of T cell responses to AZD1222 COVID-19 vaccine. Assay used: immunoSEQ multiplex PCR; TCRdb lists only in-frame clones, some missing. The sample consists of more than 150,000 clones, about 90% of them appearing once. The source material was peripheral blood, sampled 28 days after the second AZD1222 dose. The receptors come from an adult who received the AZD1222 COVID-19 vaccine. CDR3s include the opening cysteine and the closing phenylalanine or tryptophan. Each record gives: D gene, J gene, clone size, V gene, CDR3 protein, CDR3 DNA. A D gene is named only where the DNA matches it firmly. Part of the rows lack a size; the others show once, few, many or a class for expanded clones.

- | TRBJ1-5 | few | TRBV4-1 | CASSPNGISPLAAQPQHF | TGCGCCAGCAGCCCGAACGGGATCAGCCCCTTAGCGGCTCAGCCCCAGCATTTT
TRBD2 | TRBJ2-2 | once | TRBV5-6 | CASSTSGTNTGELFF | TGTGCCAGCAGTACTAGCGGCACGAACACCGGGGAGCTGTTTTTT
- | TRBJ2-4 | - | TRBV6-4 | CASAAEGGLNIQYF | TGTGCCAGCGCGGCTGAGGGCGGGCTGAACATTCAGTACTTC
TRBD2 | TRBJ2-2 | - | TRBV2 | CASQLGGSDGELFF | TGTGCCAGCCAACTTGGCGGGAGTGACGGGGAGCTGTTTTTT
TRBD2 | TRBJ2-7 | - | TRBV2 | CASSARASGSYEQYF | TGTGCCAGCAGTGCCCGCGCGAGCGGGAGCTACGAGCAGTACTTC
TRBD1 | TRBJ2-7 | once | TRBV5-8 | CASTLPPGQGSYEQYF | TGTGCCAGCACCCTACCCCCGGGACAGGGATCCTACGAGCAGTACTTC
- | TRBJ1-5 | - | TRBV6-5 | CASSFRPGANQPQHF | TGTGCCAGCAGTTTCCGGCCGGGGGCCAATCAGCCCCAGCATTTT
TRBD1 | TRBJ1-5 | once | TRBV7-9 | CASSSGQEGNQPQHF | TGTGCCAGCAGCTCGGGACAGGAGGGGAATCAGCCCCAGCATTTT
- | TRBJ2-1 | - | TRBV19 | CASSTVETLYNEQFF | TGTGCCAGTAGTACGGTCGAGACACTATACAATGAGCAGTTCTTC
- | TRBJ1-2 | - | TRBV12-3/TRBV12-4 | CASSLMSSYGYTF | TGTGCCAGCAGTTTAATGTCATCCTATGGCTACACCTTC
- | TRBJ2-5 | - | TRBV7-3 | CASSFQGGQETQYF | TGTGCCAGCAGCTTCCAGGGGGGCCAAGAGACCCAGTACTTC
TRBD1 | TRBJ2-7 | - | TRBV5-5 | CASRPSGTGNYEQYF | TGTGCCAGCAGACCCTCCGGGACAGGGAACTACGAGCAGTACTTC
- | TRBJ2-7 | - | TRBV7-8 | CASSLTGYSYEQYF | TGTGCCAGCAGCCTTACAGGCTACTCCTACGAGCAGTACTTC
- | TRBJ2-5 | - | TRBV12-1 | CASPEAGGKETQYF | TGTGCCAGCCCAGAGGCGGGGGGGAAAGAGACCCAGTACTTC
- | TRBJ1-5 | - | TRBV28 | CASKRGADQPQHF | TGTGCCAGCAAGCGGGGCGCCGATCAGCCCCAGCATTTT
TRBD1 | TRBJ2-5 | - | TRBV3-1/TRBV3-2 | CASSRSIIDREGGLEETQYF | TGTGCCAGCAGCCGAAGTATAATTGACAGGGAAGGGGGATTAGAAGAGACCCAGTACTTC